The clone carrying this TCR beta chain came up a few times. Antigen unknown. The CDR3 sequence is 14 residues long. V trimming: 1 base; J trimming: 10 bases; junction bases outside the gene matches: 8. Germline CDR1 is KGHSH and CDR2 is LQKENI. This record comes from a study of T-cell reconstitution after alpha-beta-depleted transplantation in children. The study's findings and limits: Among T cells one year after transplant, newly produced cells accounted for most counts and diversity. Reported findings indicate that, about two months after transplant, alpha-beta T cells came from several hundred expanded clones, which were derived from non-depleted graft cells.

Unique molecular identifiers tagged the TCRbeta library. TCRdb re-called the PCR reads through MiXCR, storing one row per CDR3 protein. The sample shows around 490,000 distinct CDR3 sequences, roughly 10% of them seen only once. The clonotype originates from a female patient aged 2-10 years who had a stem cell transplant for aplastic anemia, so the T cells may come from the graft donor. This sequence joins TRBV18 and TRBJ1-1, with 8 positions matching TRBD1. The sample in question was PBMCs, mostly from graft donor cells, obtained 180 days after TCRalphabeta/CD19-depleted stem cell transplant. The DNA for the CDR3 is TGTGCCAGCTCACCACTATTTCAGGGGGCCCGAGCTTTCTTT. Translating gives CASSPLFQGARAFF.